Each of the 29 T cell receptor beta chains below was sequenced from the same sample in a study of blood T cell repertoires in COVID-19. The method was immunoSEQ multiplex PCR; TCRdb's version includes in-frame clones alone and lacks a portion of them. The sample records roughly 410,000 clones, more than 70% being singletons. Material: peripheral blood. These receptors were collected from a woman in her sixties or seventies with COVID-19, enrolled during active disease.

This clone was found once. The chain employs TRBV5-1 and TRBJ1-1; the D is unclear. Germline V gene sequence: CDR1 SGHRS, CDR2 YFSETQ. The CDR3 consists of 13 residues. Trimming stripped 6 bases from V and 2 bases from J, with 11 bases between. The CDR3 nucleotides are TGCGCCAGCACAGCGGCCATCAACACTGAAGCTTTCTTT. As protein: CASTAAINTEAFF.

The V and J genes are TRBV6-5 and TRBJ1-2, with no clear D. Trimming left V 8 bases short and J 0 bases short, with 10 bases between. The germline gives CDR1 MNHEY, CDR2 SVGAGI. The length of the CDR3 is 13 residues. The CDR3 loop is CASRSGSNYGYTF. The CDR3 bases are TGTGCCAGCCGGAGCGGGTCTAACTATGGCTACACCTTC.

This clone has more than one count but fewer than ten. V usage is TRBV28 and J usage is TRBJ1-5, with D unresolved. CDR3 length: 11 residues. Germline-derived CDR1 and CDR2 are MDHEN and SYDVKM. V lost 5 bases to trimming and J lost 9 bases, with 8 bases between them. CDR3 amino acids: CASSVSRPQHF. CDR3 in DNA: TGTGCCAGCAGTGTCAGTCGGCCCCAGCATTTT. Together with reference TRBV28 and TRBJ1-5, the CDR3 gives the full variable domain: DVKVTQSSRYLVKRTGEKVFLECVQDMDHENMFWYRQDPGLGLRLIYFSYDVKMKEKGDIPEGYSVSREKKERFSLILESASTNQTSMYLCASSVSRPQHFGDGTRLSIL.

The V gene is TRBV9, the J gene TRBJ2-7, with 7 bases aligning to TRBD1. The CDR3 is 14 amino acids. Germline CDR1 is SGDLS and CDR2 is YYNGEE. Trimming cost V 0 bases and J 0 bases; bases outside gene matches: 0. The CDR3 protein is CASSVEGASYEQYF. The CDR3 nucleotides read TGTGCCAGCAGCGTAGAGGGGGCCTCCTACGAGCAGTACTTC.

The V call is TRBV7-2, the J call TRBJ2-5; 8 bases line up with TRBD1. The CDR3 has 15 residues. From germline, CDR1 is SGHTA and CDR2 FQGNSA. With 4 bases clipped from V and 4 bases from J, the junction kept 8 bases outside the gene matches. Here the CDR3 DNA reads TGTGCCAGCAGCTCGATTGGACAGGGACGAGAGACCCAGTACTTC. It specifies CASSSIGQGRETQYF.

The V call is TRBV7-3, the J call TRBJ2-1; tentatively, D is TRBD1 (6 bases). This CDR3 spans 13 amino acids. The V end was cut by 4 bases, the J end by 10 bases, with 14 bases between. Per the germline V gene, CDR1 is SGHTA and CDR2 is FQGTGA. The DNA of the CDR3 is TGTGCCAGCAGCTCCATGGGGGCCCAGGAGCAGTTCTTC. This sequence encodes CASSSMGAQEQFF.

The gene calls are TRBV18 and TRBJ2-7; 11 bases are shared with TRBD2. V gave up 8 bases and J gave up 4 bases; unmatched junction bases: 4. The CDR3 is made up of 13 amino acids. The V gene's germline CDR1 is KGHSH and CDR2 LQKENI. The CDR3 nucleotides read TGTGCCAGCACTAGCGGGGGACGGTACGAGCAGTACTTC. Amino acids: CASTSGGRYEQYF.

This chain connects TRBV19 to TRBJ1-5, with 7 bases matching TRBD1. After removal of 1 base from V and 1 base from J, the junction contained 7 bases not matched to a gene. The CDR3 totals 17 residues. CDR1 is LNHDA, CDR2 SQIVND, per germline (reference sequence). The CDR3 is CASSIGTGVFSNQPQHF. CDR3 sequence (DNA): TGTGCCAGTAGTATAGGTACAGGGGTTTTCAGCAATCAGCCCCAGCATTTT.

The chain carries TRBV5-6 and TRBJ2-7; D is ambiguous. CDR3 length equals 13 residues. Germline CDR1 and CDR2: SGHDT and YYEEEE. V gave up 0 bases and J gave up 6 bases, with 10 bases separating them. The CDR3 spells CASSLGRGPEQYF. The CDR3 nucleotides read TGTGCCAGCAGCTTGGGTCGCGGCCCCGAGCAGTACTTC.

The V and J genes are TRBV3-1 (or the pseudogene TRBV3-2) and TRBJ1-3, with D perhaps TRBD1 (5 bases). The germline gives CDR1 LGHDT, CDR2 YNNKEL (reference sequence). Trimming left V 6 bases short and J 11 bases short, with 23 bases between. The CDR3 totals 15 residues. CDR3 amino acids: CASSRSGEIIASIYF. DNA for the CDR3: TGTGCCAGCAGTCGCTCGGGGGAGATAATAGCGTCCATATATTTT.

The chain employs TRBV6-5 and TRBJ2-3; TRBD2 matches at 8 bases. Germline CDR1 is MNHEY and CDR2 is SVGAGI. CDR3 size: 14 residues. Trimming took 6 bases from V and 5 from J; bases not matched to a gene: 7. Here the CDR3 DNA reads TGTGCCAGCAGAGACGGGGGGGGAAGAGATACGCAGTATTTT. Protein sequence: CASRDGGGRDTQYF.

The CDR3 DNA is TGTGCCTTTTCGAGAGACAGGGCTTCACCCCTCCACTTT. This translates into CAFSRDRASPLHF. The chain recombines TRBV5-4 with TRBJ1-6, with 7 bases matching TRBD1. The CDR3 length is 13 residues. V lost 10 bases and J lost 9; bases outside the gene matches: 10. Looked up from germline, CDR1 is SGHNT and CDR2 is YYREEE (reference sequence).

The CDR3 DNA follows: TGCGCCAGCAGCTTGGGACAGGGGACCCCTGGAAACACCATATATTTT. It translates to CASSLGQGTPGNTIYF. The chain has TRBV5-1 and TRBJ1-3; 8 bases line up with TRBD1. The J segment lost 2 bases and the V segment lost 0 bases, leaving 4 bases of the junction unmatched. The CDR3 spans 16 residues. CDR1 is SGHRS, CDR2 YFSETQ, per germline.

J is TRBJ1-6 and V is TRBV2; 10 nucleotides match TRBD1. Germline CDR1 and CDR2: SNHLY and FYNNEI. The CDR3 spans 17 residues. Trimming cost V 7 bases and J 0 bases; bases outside gene matches: 6. CDR3 protein: CASNSGQGSSYNSPLHF. The CDR3, as DNA: TGTGCCAGCAACTCGGGACAGGGGAGCTCCTATAATTCACCCCTCCACTTT.

Notes on this clone: The junction shows a germline mismatch at one end, possibly a read error. The chain joins TRBV4-1 to TRBJ2-1; D might be TRBD1 (5 bases). From germline, CDR1 is MGHRA and CDR2 YSYEKL. CDR3 length: 17 amino acids. The CDR3 DNA sequence: TGCGCCAGCAGATTAACTGGGGCCTTTGGCTCCTTCAATGAGCAGTTCTTC. Protein product: CASRLTGAFGSFNEQFF.

V usage is TRBV14 and J usage is TRBJ1-4; possible D gene TRBD1, 5 bases. V lost 1 base and J lost 0, with 15 bases in between. Germline V lookup: CDR1 SGHDN, CDR2 FVKESK. There are 18 residues in the CDR3. The CDR3 DNA reads as TGTGCCAGCAGCCAAGGAGCCGTATCGGGGGCAACTAATGAAAAACTGTTTTTT. Its translation: CASSQGAVSGATNEKLFF.

The chain is built from TRBV29-1 and TRBJ2-2; TRBD2 agrees at 11 bases. There are 14 residues in the CDR3. Trimming took 6 bases from V and 1 from J; bases not matched to a gene: 1. CDR1 and CDR2 from the germline V gene are SQVTM and ANQGSEA. DNA for the CDR3: TGCAGCGTCGGACTAGCGGGGAACACCGGGGAGCTGTTTTTT. This encodes CSVGLAGNTGELFF.

The CDR3 DNA reads TGTGCCATCAGTGAGCCGGGACAGGGGAACACTGAAGCTTTCTTT. Protein: CAISEPGQGNTEAFF. The chain is built from TRBV10-3 and TRBJ1-1; 9 bases match TRBD1. Germline CDR1 reads ENHRY; CDR2 reads SYGVKD. V was pared by 2 bases and J by 1 base, with 2 bases of the junction left unmatched. The CDR3 contains 15 residues.

This chain connects TRBV5-4 to TRBJ1-2; D is possibly TRBD1 (5 bases). V was pared by 2 bases and J by 7 bases, with 15 bases between. The germline V gene encodes CDR1 SGHNT and CDR2 YYREEE (reference sequence). The CDR3 contains 14 residues. CDR3 nucleotide sequence: TGTGCCAGCAGCTTACGGACAAACGCTGCTGGCTACACCTTC. The encoded protein is CASSLRTNAAGYTF.

The genes are TRBV5-1 and TRBJ1-1, with D perhaps matching TRBD1 (6 bases). In germline, CDR1 is SGHRS, CDR2 YFSETQ. There are 13 residues in the CDR3. V was trimmed by 7 bases and J by 3 bases, leaving 13 bases between them. The CDR3 here is CASCDRWDTEAFF. The DNA for the CDR3 is TGCGCCAGCTGCGACAGGTGGGACACTGAAGCTTTCTTT.

This chain uses TRBV5-6 with TRBJ1-5, with D uncertain. The V and J ends lost 4 bases and 4 bases respectively, with 15 bases between them. Germline-derived CDR1 and CDR2 are SGHDT and YYEEEE. This CDR3 spans 15 amino acids. The CDR3 DNA reads TGTGCCAGCAGCGCCACCAGGTTTAGTAATCAGCCCCAGCATTTT. Its protein product is CASSATRFSNQPQHF.

The gene calls are TRBV3-1 (or the pseudogene TRBV3-2) and TRBJ2-7; the match to TRBD2 covers 9 bases. Germline V gives CDR1 LGHDT, CDR2 YNNKEL (reference sequence). V was clipped by 0 bases and J by 6 bases; unmatched bases: 6. The CDR3 contains 15 residues. The CDR3 nucleotides are TGTGCCAGCAGCCAAGATAGTGGGACTAGCCGCGAGCAGTACTTC. Protein product: CASSQDSGTSREQYF.

This chain connects TRBV18 to TRBJ1-5, with 7 nucleotides matching TRBD1. The junction had 7 bases not matched to a gene; V was cut back by 5 bases and J by 0 bases. The CDR3 spans 16 residues. CDR1 is KGHSH, CDR2 LQKENI, per germline. This chain's CDR3 is CASSEQGIVSNQPQHF. Written as DNA, the CDR3 is TGTGCCAGCTCAGAACAGGGGATCGTTAGCAATCAGCCCCAGCATTTT. Full variable domain (outside the CDR3, taken from reference TRBV18 and TRBJ1-5): NAGVMQNPRHLVRRRGQEARLRCSPMKGHSHVYWYRQLPEEGLKFMVYLQKENIIDESGMPKERFSAEFPKEGPSILRIQQVVRGDSAAYFCASSEQGIVSNQPQHFGDGTRLSIL.

This clone was picked up one time. The chain couples TRBV28 to TRBJ2-6; D unresolved. The CDR3 has 15 amino acids. Germline CDR1 reads MDHEN; CDR2 reads SYDVKM. Trimming took 6 bases from V and 0 from J, leaving 9 bases between them. CDR3 sequence: CASRRAYSGANVLTF. Here the CDR3 DNA reads TGTGCCAGCAGACGAGCGTACTCTGGGGCCAACGTCCTGACTTTC.

The chain employs TRBV4-2 and TRBJ2-7; TRBD1 matches at 7 bases. The CDR3 runs 15 residues. Germline-derived CDR1 and CDR2 are LGHNA and YNFKEQ. Losses at the gene ends were 0 bases for V and 2 bases for J; bases not matched to a gene: 4. The CDR3 coding sequence is TGTGCCAGCAGCCAAGACCCCGGGACAGCCTACGAGCAGTACTTC. Translated, it gives CASSQDPGTAYEQYF.

The chain's CDR3 is CASSLAGDRVAEAFF. Written as DNA, the CDR3 is TGCGCCAGCAGCTTGGCTGGGGACAGGGTGGCTGAAGCTTTCTTT. The genes are TRBV5-1 and TRBJ1-1; 9 bases are a match to TRBD1. This CDR3 comprises 15 residues. Trimming took 0 bases from V and 6 from J; bases not matched to a gene: 6. Germline V CDR1 and CDR2: SGHRS, YFSETQ.

The chain links TRBV3-1 (or the pseudogene TRBV3-2) to TRBJ1-4; the D is unclear. The length of the CDR3 is 12 residues. V was trimmed by 4 bases and J by 8 bases, leaving 8 bases between them. Germline V gives CDR1 LGHDT, CDR2 YNNKEL (reference sequence). The CDR3 DNA is TGTGCCAGCAGCCGACAATTAGAAAAACTGTTTTTT. This codes for CASSRQLEKLFF.

Written as DNA, the CDR3 is TGCGCCAGCAGCTTTAGACTTTCTGGACAGGGCACTGAAGCTTTCTTT. Amino acids: CASSFRLSGQGTEAFF. The gene calls are TRBV5-1 and TRBJ1-1; 8 positions agree with TRBD1. The length of the CDR3 is 16 residues. The V gene end was trimmed by 2 bases and the J gene end by 4 bases; junction bases not matched to a gene: 10. Germline CDR1 reads SGHRS; CDR2 reads YFSETQ.

This rearrangement joins TRBV4-2 to TRBJ2-3; D perhaps matches TRBD1 (5 bases). Trimming took 0 bases from V and 1 from J, leaving 14 bases between them. Germline V CDR1 and CDR2: LGHNA, YNFKEQ. This CDR3 region has 17 residues. DNA for the CDR3: TGTGCCAGCAGCCAAGAGTGGGGCCAGGAAGGCACAGATACGCAGTATTTT. Encoded protein: CASSQEWGQEGTDTQYF.